These 18 T cell receptor beta chains were sequenced from one sample in a study of T cell responses to AZD1222 COVID-19 vaccine. The assay was immunoSEQ multiplex PCR, and TCRdb's table has in-frame clones only and misses some. The sample yields around 80,000 clones, around nine tenths seen once. The sample here was peripheral blood, taken on day 0 of AZD1222 vaccination. The receptors here all came from an adult in good health.

The rearrangement links TRBV18 to TRBJ2-1; TRBD2 aligns across 8 bases. Germline V gene sequence: CDR1 KGHSH, CDR2 LQKENI. CDR3 length: 16 residues. The J segment lost 7 bases and the V segment lost 0 bases, leaving 8 bases of the junction unmatched. CDR3 sequence (DNA): TGTGCCAGCTCACCACCGCCCAGCGGGAGAACGAATGAGCAGTTCTTC. Amino acids: CASSPPPSGRTNEQFF.

CDR3 sequence reads: CASSLRQGNTEAFF. The CDR3 coding sequence is TGTGCCAGCAGCCTTAGACAGGGGAACACTGAAGCTTTCTTT. The chain combines TRBV6-2 or TRBV6-3 with TRBJ1-1; 7 nucleotides match TRBD1. V trimming: 6 bases; J trimming: 1 base; junction bases outside the gene matches: 5. CDR1 and CDR2 from the germline V gene are MNHEY and SVGEGT. This CDR3 spans 14 amino acids.

This chain connects TRBV11-2 to TRBJ2-2, with TRBD1 matching 8 bases. The CDR3 spans 15 residues. Germline trimming cut 5 bases from V and 4 bases from J; bases unmatched to any gene: 6. The germline V gene has CDR1 SGHAT and CDR2 FQNNGV. The CDR3 spells CASSPGQGATGELFF. CDR3 sequence (DNA): TGTGCCAGCAGCCCCGGACAGGGCGCCACCGGGGAGCTGTTTTTT.

The chain has TRBV6-6 and TRBJ1-5; a weak D match, TRBD1 (6 bases). V was pared by 1 base and J by 6 bases, with 13 bases between. The CDR3 runs to 15 residues. Germline V gene lookup returns CDR1 MNHNY and CDR2 SVGAGI (reference sequence). Here the CDR3 DNA reads TGTGCCAGCAGTTACTGGGCAGGGGAAACTCAGCCCCAGCATTTT. As protein: CASSYWAGETQPQHF.

On this clone itself: The identical CDR3 is also encoded by other nucleotide sequences in the sample. This rearrangement joins TRBV11-2 to TRBJ2-6; 11 bases map to TRBD2. The CDR3 runs to 17 residues. V trimming: 5 bases; J trimming: 1 base; junction bases outside the gene matches: 4. CDR1 is SGHAT and CDR2 is FQNNGV in the germline V gene. CDR3 region: CASSPGLAASGANVLTF. CDR3 in DNA: TGTGCCAGCAGCCCGGGACTAGCGGCATCTGGGGCCAACGTCCTGACTTTC.

The gene calls are TRBV21-1 and TRBJ2-4; TRBD2, as called in the table, went unchecked against the DNA. TRBV21-1 is recorded as a pseudogene. CDR3 length: 14 residues. The CDR3 DNA follows: TGTGCCAGCAGCAAAGGTAGCCTAAAAAACATTCAGTACTTC. It translates to CASSKGSLKNIQYF.

The chain is built from TRBV5-1 and TRBJ2-7; unclear D gene. Per the germline V gene, CDR1 is SGHRS and CDR2 is YFSETQ. The CDR3 spans 14 residues. Trimming stripped 1 base from V and 0 bases from J, with 8 bases between. The CDR3 loop is CASSLTVSSYEQYF. The CDR3 DNA is TGCGCCAGCAGCTTGACAGTGAGCTCCTACGAGCAGTACTTC.

The chain couples TRBV6-4 to TRBJ2-2; no clear D. CDR1 and CDR2 from the germline V gene are MRHNA and SNTAGT. Trimming removed 4 bases at V and 8 bases at J, with 14 bases between. The CDR3 runs 14 residues. As DNA, the CDR3 is TGTGCCAGCAGTGTACAGCCTTCTGCGGGGGAGCTGTTTTTT. Protein sequence: CASSVQPSAGELFF.

The chain joins TRBV28 to TRBJ2-3; no clear D gene. CDR1 is MDHEN, CDR2 SYDVKM, per germline. The length of the CDR3 is 11 residues. The ends were cut back, 5 bases at V and 3 bases at J, with 3 bases in the middle. CDR3 in amino acids: CASSLTDTQYF. In nucleotides, the CDR3 is TGTGCCAGCAGTCTTACAGATACGCAGTATTTT.

The chain recombines TRBV11-2 with TRBJ1-2; 7 nucleotides agree with TRBD1. After removal of 5 bases from V and 6 bases from J, the junction contained 12 bases not matched to a gene. The CDR3 sequence is 15 residues long. Germline loops: CDR1 SGHAT, CDR2 FQNNGV. The CDR3 region has the DNA TGTGCCAGCAGCACCCAGACAGGGAGTTTGGATGGCTACACCTTC. Amino acid sequence: CASSTQTGSLDGYTF.

DNA for the CDR3: TGTGCCAGCAGCTTGGGGACTAGCACCTACAATGAGCAGTTCTTC. As protein: CASSLGTSTYNEQFF. The chain recombines TRBV5-4 with TRBJ2-1; 8 positions match TRBD2. CDR1 is SGHNT and CDR2 is YYREEE in the germline V gene (reference sequence). V shed 0 bases and J 2 bases; nucleotides not matched to a gene: 1. This CDR3 is built from 15 residues.

This sequence joins TRBV28 and TRBJ1-1; no firm D call. The CDR3 has 14 residues. CDR1 MDHEN and CDR2 SYDVKM come from the germline V gene. Trimming left V 2 bases short and J 1 base short, with 8 bases between. CDR3 nucleotide sequence: TGTGCCAGCAGTTTAATACAGAAGAACACTGAAGCTTTCTTT. Protein sequence: CASSLIQKNTEAFF.

This sequence joins TRBV5-1 and TRBJ2-1; 8 bases line up with TRBD2. Germline V gene lookup returns CDR1 SGHRS and CDR2 YFSETQ. This CDR3 has 15 residues. J was trimmed by 2 bases and V by 5 bases; bases with no gene match: 6. In DNA form, the CDR3 reads TGCGCCAGCAGTTATAGCGGGATTGCCTACAATGAGCAGTTCTTC. It yields the protein CASSYSGIAYNEQFF. The complete variable domain, with remaining parts taken from reference TRBV5-1 and TRBJ2-1, reads KAGVTQTPRYLIKTRGQQVTLSCSPISGHRSVSWYQQTPGQGLQFLFEYFSETQRNKGNFPGRFSGRQFSNSRSEMNVSTLELGDSALYLCASSYSGIAYNEQFFGPGTRLTVL.

J is TRBJ1-1 and V is TRBV7-9, with TRBD1 as a possible D gene (6 bases). The germline CDR1 and CDR2 sequences are SEHNR and FQNEAQ (reference sequence). The V end lost 4 bases, the J end lost 6 bases, and 15 bases lay between the germline ends. The CDR3 runs to 14 residues. CDR3 DNA sequence: TGTGCCAGCAGCTGGGAAAGGACAGTCGCTGAAGCTTTCTTT. This encodes CASSWERTVAEAFF.

The genes are TRBV5-4 and TRBJ2-5, with 12 bases that match TRBD2. Trimming at V came to 0 bases and at J to 5 bases, leaving 5 bases not matched to a gene. Germline V CDR1 and CDR2: SGHNT, YYREEE (reference sequence). The CDR3 sequence is 16 residues long. The CDR3: CASSLGGTSGGETQYF. The CDR3 nucleotides read TGTGCCAGCAGCTTGGGAGGTACTAGCGGGGGGGAGACCCAGTACTTC.

V usage is TRBV12-5 and J usage is TRBJ2-5; 9 nucleotides agree with TRBD1. With V trimmed by 6 bases and J by 4 bases, 6 bases remained unmatched. This CDR3 comprises 14 residues. Germline-derived CDR1 and CDR2 are LGHNT and FRNRAP. CDR3 residues: CASGPGTGRETQYF. The DNA for the CDR3 is TGTGCTAGTGGCCCCGGGACAGGGAGAGAGACCCAGTACTTC.

V usage is TRBV2 and J usage is TRBJ1-1; weak D call: TRBD1 (6 bases). Germline V gene data show CDR1 as SNHLY and CDR2 as FYNNEI. This CDR3 spans 15 amino acids. With 2 bases removed from V and 4 bases from J, the gap between germline ends came to 14 bases. CDR3 amino acids: CASSELAGDRTEAFF. CDR3 DNA sequence: TGTGCCAGCAGTGAATTGGCAGGGGATCGCACTGAAGCTTTCTTT.

The V call is TRBV12-3 or TRBV12-4, the J call TRBJ1-2, with D perhaps matching TRBD1 (6 bases). This CDR3 is 13 amino acids long. V was clipped by 9 bases and J by 6 bases, with 17 bases between them. Here the CDR3 reads CASSPYRVNGYTF. DNA for the CDR3: TGTGCCAGTAGCCCGTACAGGGTGAATGGCTACACCTTC.